The rows below give T cell receptor beta chains drawn from one sample of a study of blood T cell repertoires in COVID-19. The data were produced by immunoSEQ multiplex PCR, yet TCRdb's version contains in-frame clones alone and is incomplete. The repertoire holds 140,000 or so clones, with 60% to 85% as singletons. The sequenced sample was peripheral blood. The receptors were gathered from a woman aged 60-70 years with acute or convalescent COVID-19. Both conserved end residues are part of each CDR3. A D gene is named only where the DNA matches it firmly. Clone size is not always given. Where it is, it says once, few, many or a class for expanded clones.

- | - | TRBJ2-3 | TRBV6-5 | TGTGCCAGCAGTTACGCGGCTCTATCCTCCACAGATACGCAGTATTTT | CASSYAALSSTDTQYF
- | - | TRBJ2-1 | TRBV5-4 | TGTGCCAGCAGCTTGGATTTGAGCTCCTACAATGAGCAGTTCTTC | CASSLDLSSYNEQFF
- | - | TRBJ2-7 | TRBV3-1/TRBV3-2 | TGTGCCAGCAGCCAAGGGATCCAGGGGTCGAACACCTACGAGCAGTACTTC | CASSQGIQGSNTYEQYF
once | - | TRBJ1-4 | TRBV6-1 | TGTGCCAGCAGTGAAGACGACAGGCCAGAAAAACTGTTTTTT | CASSEDDRPEKLFF
- | TRBD1 | TRBJ1-5 | TRBV6-6 | TGTGCCAGCAGTTTCCGGACAGGGAGGTTCAATCAGCCCCAGCATTTT | CASSFRTGRFNQPQHF
- | TRBD1 | TRBJ1-5 | TRBV27 | TGTGCCAGCAGTCGTTTCCCGGGACAGGTAAATCAGCCCCAGCATTTT | CASSRFPGQVNQPQHF
- | TRBD1 | TRBJ2-7 | TRBV7-9 | TGTGCCAGCAGATCCGACAGGGAAGTGGAGCAGTACTTC | CASRSDREVEQYF
- | TRBD2 | TRBJ2-1 | TRBV7-8 | TGTGCCAGCAGTACTGAGCGGGAGTTGGGCTACAATGAGCAGTTCTTC | CASSTERELGYNEQFF
- | - | TRBJ2-7 | TRBV3-1/TRBV3-2 | TGCGCCAGCAGCCAAGGTCTATTAGCATCCTACGAGCAGTACTTC | CASSQGLLASYEQYF
- | TRBD2 | TRBJ2-3 | TRBV5-4 | TGTGCCAGCAAATTGGGGGGGACTAGCACAGATACGCAGTATTTT | CASKLGGTSTDTQYF
- | TRBD1 | TRBJ2-7 | TRBV7-8 | TGTGCCAGCAGGTTACCAGAGCGGACAGGGACGGCCTACGAGCAGTACTTC | CASRLPERTGTAYEQYF
- | TRBD2 | TRBJ2-1 | TRBV5-1 | TGCGCCAGCAGCGCCGCCGGGACTAGAAATGAGCAGTTCTTC | CASSAAGTRNEQFF
- | - | TRBJ2-7 | TRBV12-3/TRBV12-4 | TGTGCCAGCAGTTTAGACAGCTCCTACGAGCAGTACTTC | CASSLDSSYEQYF
- | - | TRBJ1-5 | TRBV5-5 | TGTGCCAGCAGCCGTAGTTGGCAGGGACTCCAGCCCCAGCATTTT | CASSRSWQGLQPQHF
few | TRBD1 | TRBJ2-7 | TRBV7-8 | TGTGCCAGCAGCTTAACCGGGGACAGGGTCAACGAGCAGTACTTC | CASSLTGDRVNEQYF
few | - | TRBJ1-2 | TRBV7-9 | TGTGCCAGCACCCCTAAAGTCCACGGCTACACCTTC | CASTPKVHGYTF
- | TRBD1 | TRBJ1-1 | TRBV27 | TGTGCCAGCAGTTTAGGGACAGTGAACACTGAAGCTTTCTTT | CASSLGTVNTEAFF